This T cell receptor beta chain is drawn from a study of blood T cell repertoires in COVID-19. Libraries were prepared by immunoSEQ multiplex PCR; TCRdb keeps only in-frame clonotypes and omits some of them. Here the sample spans fewer than 350,000 clones, about nine tenths being singletons. This CDR3 spans 15 amino acids. The V gene's germline CDR1 is MNHEY and CDR2 SVGAGI. V trimming: 7 bases; J trimming: 4 bases; junction bases outside the gene matches: 10. Source material: PBMCs or T cells enriched from blood (not recorded which). The clonotype comes from a woman aged 40 to 50 with acute COVID-19. The V gene is TRBV6-5, the J gene TRBJ2-7; TRBD1 matches 10 bases. This CDR3 reads CASIDPGQGSYEQYF. As DNA, the CDR3 is TGTGCCAGCATCGACCCGGGACAGGGGTCGTACGAGCAGTACTTC.